Each of the 21 T cell receptor beta chains below was sequenced from the same sample in a study of blood T cell repertoires in COVID-19. This table comes from immunoSEQ multiplex PCR, and its TCRdb copy is limited to in-frame clones, with some not included. Of about 310,000 clones detected, roughly 90% appear once; the ten largest clones hold around 0.96%. Specimen: peripheral blood. The receptors were gathered from a woman between 40 and 55 years old with COVID-19, enrolled during active disease.

CDR3 nucleotide sequence: TGTGCCAGCGGGTACAGGGAAGGTGTCGGGGAGCTGTTTTTT. Amino acids: CASGYREGVGELFF. The rearrangement joins TRBV6-5 to TRBJ2-2; D is perhaps TRBD1 (6 bases). Germline CDR1 is MNHEY and CDR2 is SVGAGI. V lost 8 bases to trimming and J lost 7 bases, with 17 bases between them. CDR3 length: 14 amino acids.

This clone has just one count. This chain connects TRBV10-2 to TRBJ1-5, with D perhaps TRBD1 (5 bases). Germline V gives CDR1 WSHSY, CDR2 SAAADI. V lost 0 bases to trimming and J lost 9 bases, with 12 bases between them. The length of the CDR3 is 14 residues. CDR3 protein: CASSESGGRRPQHF. The CDR3, as DNA: TGCGCCAGCAGTGAGTCGGGGGGTCGAAGGCCCCAGCATTTT.

V is TRBV10-1 and J is TRBJ1-4; the match to TRBD1 covers 7 bases. This CDR3 has 13 residues. Germline assignment: CDR1 WNHNN and CDR2 SYGVQD (reference sequence). CDR3 in amino acids: CVTRAQGDEKLFF. The DNA of the CDR3 is TGCGTTACCCGGGCCCAGGGGGATGAAAAACTGTTTTTT.

The chain employs TRBV6-2 or TRBV6-3 and TRBJ1-4; 8 nucleotides line up with TRBD1. This CDR3 is 18 amino acids long. CDR1 is MNHEY, CDR2 SVGEGT, per germline. Trimming at V came to 5 bases and at J to 0 bases, leaving 11 bases not matched to a gene. CDR3 sequence: CASSDPTDRGSTNEKLFF. The CDR3 coding sequence is TGTGCCAGCAGTGACCCCACCGACAGGGGATCAACTAATGAAAAACTGTTTTTT.

The CDR3 DNA reads TGCAGCGTTGTGGTCAGGGGGCGAGATGAAAAACTGTTTTTT. It translates to CSVVVRGRDEKLFF. V is TRBV29-1 and J is TRBJ1-4; 8 bases are a match to TRBD1. J lost 6 bases, V lost 4 bases, and 7 bases had no gene match. The CDR3 runs to 14 residues. Looked up from germline, CDR1 is SQVTM and CDR2 is ANQGSEA.

The chain carries TRBV19 and TRBJ1-2; D gene unclear. Between the trimmed V and J ends, which lost 2 bases and 2 bases, there was a span of 12 bases. CDR1 LNHDA and CDR2 SQIVND come from the germline V gene (reference sequence). This CDR3 has 15 residues. Written as DNA, the CDR3 is TGTGCCAGTAGTATAACTCAACGATCCAACTATGGCTACACCTTC. This codes for CASSITQRSNYGYTF.

This rearrangement joins TRBV19 to TRBJ2-3; the match to TRBD1 covers 7 bases. CDR3 length: 15 residues. Looked up from germline, CDR1 is LNHDA and CDR2 is SQIVND (reference sequence). After removal of 4 bases from V and 0 bases from J, the junction contained 4 bases not matched to a gene. The CDR3 DNA reads as TGTGCCAGTAGTAGAAACAGGGGAAGCACAGATACGCAGTATTTT. Protein sequence: CASSRNRGSTDTQYF. Full variable domain (missing parts from reference TRBV19 and TRBJ2-3): DGGITQSPKYLFRKEGQNVTLSCEQNLNHDAMYWYRQDPGQGLRLIYYSQIVNDFQKGDIAEGYSVSREKKESFPLTVTSAQKNPTAFYLCASSRNRGSTDTQYFGPGTRLTVL.

A note on this clone: A junction boundary mismatches the germline segment, possibly from a read error. J is TRBJ2-5 and V is TRBV7-7, with TRBD1 identical over 8 bases. The CDR3 has 14 residues. From germline, CDR1 is SSHAT and CDR2 FNYEAQ (reference sequence). CDR3 protein: CASSPRGTGETQYF. In DNA form, the CDR3 reads TGTGCTAGCAGCCCTAGGGGGACAGGAGAGACCCAGTACTTC. The full variable domain, its missing parts supplied by reference TRBV7-7 and TRBJ2-5, is GAGVSQSPRYKVTKRGQDVTLRCDPISSHATLYWYQQALGQGPEFLTYFNYEAQPDKSGLPSDRFSAERPEGSISTLTIQRTEQRDSAMYRCASSPRGTGETQYFGPGTRLLVL.

The chain joins TRBV19 to TRBJ2-1, with TRBD1 matching over 7 bases. Germline loops: CDR1 LNHDA, CDR2 SQIVND (reference sequence). The length of the CDR3 is 14 residues. J gave up 5 bases and V 5 bases, and 6 bases lay outside the gene matches. This CDR3 is CASSPDRWNNEQFF. The CDR3, as DNA: TGTGCCAGTAGTCCGGACAGGTGGAACAATGAGCAGTTCTTC.

The chain combines TRBV7-9 with TRBJ1-1; 7 positions match TRBD1. The CDR3 loop spans 13 amino acids. The V segment lost 5 bases and the J segment 6 bases; nucleotides outside the gene matches: 6. Germline V gives CDR1 SEHNR, CDR2 FQNEAQ (reference sequence). The CDR3 nucleotides read TGTGCCAGCAGCCAGAGACAGGGTGCTGAAGCTTTCTTT. Amino acids: CASSQRQGAEAFF. Looking up the rest from reference TRBV7-9 and TRBJ1-1 gives the full variable domain: DTGVSQNPRHKITKRGQNVTFRCDPISEHNRLYWYRQTLGQGPEFLTYFQNEAQLEKSRLLSDRFSAERPKGSFSTLEIQRTEQGDSAMYLCASSQRQGAEAFFGQGTRLTVV.

V gene TRBV6-5 combines with J gene TRBJ2-7; D uncertain. Trimming took off 5 bases at V and 6 bases at J, with 14 bases between the two ends. Germline V lookup: CDR1 MNHEY, CDR2 SVGAGI. This CDR3 spans 13 amino acids. DNA for the CDR3: TGTGCCAGCAGTCAACTCCATAAGAGCGAGCAGTACTTC. It encodes CASSQLHKSEQYF.

This sequence joins TRBV6-5 and TRBJ2-7; a weak D match, TRBD1 (6 bases). This CDR3 is 14 amino acids long. V gave up 7 bases and J gave up 1 base, with 14 bases separating them. CDR1 MNHEY and CDR2 SVGAGI come from the germline V gene. CDR3 protein: CASNWDTGSYEQYF. For the CDR3, the DNA is TGTGCCAGCAACTGGGACACTGGTTCCTACGAGCAGTACTTC.

This chain joins TRBV7-2 and TRBJ1-1, with a weak D call TRBD1 (6 bases). This CDR3 region has 16 residues. CDR1 and CDR2 from the germline V gene are SGHTA and FQGNSA. The V and J ends lost 1 base and 0 bases respectively, with 12 bases between them. CDR3 protein: CASSLVPGHMNTEAFF. The CDR3 bases are TGTGCCAGCAGCTTAGTTCCGGGACATATGAACACTGAAGCTTTCTTT.

V gene TRBV30 combines with J gene TRBJ1-2, with 7 nucleotides matching TRBD1. Germline CDR1 and CDR2: GTSNPN and SVGIG (reference sequence). CDR3 length: 14 residues. The V and J ends lost 7 bases and 4 bases, in that order; junction bases with no gene match: 12. This CDR3 is CASKPRGRSYGYTF. DNA for the CDR3: TGTGCCTCGAAACCGAGGGGGCGCAGCTATGGCTACACCTTC. Full variable domain (outside the CDR3, taken from reference TRBV30 and TRBJ1-2): SQTIHQWPATLVQPVGSPLSLECTVEGTSNPNLYWYRQAAGRGLQLLFYSVGIGQISSEVPQNLSASRPQDRQFILSSKKLLLSDSGFYLCASKPRGRSYGYTFGSGTRLTVV.

The chain combines TRBV6-5 with TRBJ2-2; a weak D match, TRBD1 (6 bases). Trimming shortened V by 2 bases and J by 5 bases, and 12 bases separated the two germline ends. Germline V gene sequence: CDR1 MNHEY, CDR2 SVGAGI. CDR3 length equals 15 residues. DNA for the CDR3: TGTGCCAGCAGTTACCTGGGGGCTGGGACCGGGGAGCTGTTTTTT. It translates to CASSYLGAGTGELFF.

This chain uses TRBV28 with TRBJ1-1; no clear D gene. The CDR3 length is 12 residues. The germline gives CDR1 MDHEN, CDR2 SYDVKM. Trimming removed 7 bases at V and 7 bases at J, with 13 bases between. The CDR3: CASNSVGSEAFF. The CDR3 bases are TGTGCCAGCAACTCAGTGGGGAGTGAAGCTTTCTTT. Full variable domain (missing parts from reference TRBV28 and TRBJ1-1): DVKVTQSSRYLVKRTGEKVFLECVQDMDHENMFWYRQDPGLGLRLIYFSYDVKMKEKGDIPEGYSVSREKKERFSLILESASTNQTSMYLCASNSVGSEAFFGQGTRLTVV.

This clone appeared a single time. This chain links TRBV19 with TRBJ1-5, with D tentatively TRBD1 (6 bases). Trimming cost V 5 bases and J 5 bases, with 22 bases left between them. CDR3 length equals 17 residues. Germline V gene data show CDR1 as LNHDA and CDR2 as SQIVND (reference sequence). The CDR3 DNA reads as TGTGCCAGTAGTCGAATTACCGGGACAAACAAGCATCAGCCCCAGCATTTT. Translated: CASSRITGTNKHQPQHF.

V gene TRBV3-1 (or the pseudogene TRBV3-2) combines with J gene TRBJ2-4; 8 nucleotides match TRBD2. This CDR3 has 17 residues. V was clipped by 1 base and J by 2 bases; unmatched bases: 7. CDR1 is LGHDT and CDR2 is YNNKEL in the germline V gene (reference sequence). The CDR3 region is CASSQGGRLATKNIQYF. CDR3 coding DNA: TGTGCCAGCAGCCAAGGAGGGAGACTAGCGACCAAAAACATTCAGTACTTC.

The chain has TRBV4-3 and TRBJ2-7, with D tentatively TRBD1 (6 bases). Germline V gene data show CDR1 as LGHNA and CDR2 as YSLEER. This CDR3 has 14 residues. The V gene lost 0 bases and the J gene lost 6 bases, with 12 bases spanning the gap. CDR3 sequence (DNA): TGCGCCAGCAGCCAAGACCGCGACAGGACCGAGCAGTACTTC. It is translated as CASSQDRDRTEQYF.

This clone was picked up a small number of times. The rearrangement uses TRBV28 and TRBJ2-1; 13 positions match TRBD2. This CDR3 is built from 15 residues. V trimming: 5 bases; J trimming: 10 bases; junction bases outside the gene matches: 8. The V gene's germline CDR1 is MDHEN and CDR2 SYDVKM. The CDR3 bases are TGTGCCAGCAGTGAGGGACTAGCGGGAAGACGGGAGCAGTTCTTC. Amino acid sequence: CASSEGLAGRREQFF.

This clone was counted once. This chain joins TRBV28 and TRBJ2-1, with 10 bases fitting TRBD2. CDR1 and CDR2 from the germline V gene are MDHEN and SYDVKM. CDR3 length: 15 residues. With 5 bases clipped from V and 0 bases from J, the junction kept 1 base outside the gene matches. The CDR3 region is CASSLAGASYNEQFF. The DNA for the CDR3 is TGTGCCAGCAGTCTAGCGGGGGCCTCCTACAATGAGCAGTTCTTC.